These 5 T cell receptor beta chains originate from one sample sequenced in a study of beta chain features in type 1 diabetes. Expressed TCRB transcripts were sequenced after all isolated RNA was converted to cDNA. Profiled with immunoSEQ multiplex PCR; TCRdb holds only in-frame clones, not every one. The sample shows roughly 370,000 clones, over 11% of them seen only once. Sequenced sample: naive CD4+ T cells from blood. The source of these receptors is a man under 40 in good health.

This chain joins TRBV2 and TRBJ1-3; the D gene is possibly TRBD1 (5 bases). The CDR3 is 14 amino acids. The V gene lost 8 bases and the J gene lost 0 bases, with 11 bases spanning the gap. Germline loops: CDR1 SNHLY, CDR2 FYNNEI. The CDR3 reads CASGGRTSGNTIYF. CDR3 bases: TGTGCCAGCGGGGGACGAACCTCTGGAAACACCATATATTTT.

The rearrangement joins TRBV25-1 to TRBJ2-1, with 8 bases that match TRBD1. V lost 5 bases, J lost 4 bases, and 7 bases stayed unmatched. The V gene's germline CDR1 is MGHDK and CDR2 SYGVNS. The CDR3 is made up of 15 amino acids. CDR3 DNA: TGTGCCAGCAGTACCGACAGGGGTGGATACAATGAGCAGTTCTTC. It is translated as CASSTDRGGYNEQFF.

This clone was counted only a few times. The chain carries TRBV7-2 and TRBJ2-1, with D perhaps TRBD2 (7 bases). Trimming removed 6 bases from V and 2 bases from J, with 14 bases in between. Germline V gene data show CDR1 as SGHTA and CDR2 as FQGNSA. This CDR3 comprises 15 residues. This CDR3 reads CASRGGGITYNEQFF. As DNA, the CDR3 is TGTGCCAGCAGAGGGGGAGGGATTACCTACAATGAGCAGTTCTTC.

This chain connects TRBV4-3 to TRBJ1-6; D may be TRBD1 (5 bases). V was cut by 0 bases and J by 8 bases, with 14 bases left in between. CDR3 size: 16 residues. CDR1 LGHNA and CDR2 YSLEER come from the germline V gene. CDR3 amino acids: CASSQDSQGRDSPLHF. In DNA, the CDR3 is TGCGCCAGCAGCCAAGATTCTCAGGGTAGGGATTCACCCCTCCACTTT.

The CDR3 nucleotides are TGTGCCAGCAGCTTAGGAGCGGGCGGGGTTATAGGGGAGCAGTACGTC. Encoded protein: CASSLGAGGVIGEQYV. The V gene is TRBV11-2, the J gene TRBJ2-7, with D possibly matching TRBD2 (6 bases). Germline lookup yields CDR1 SGHAT and CDR2 FQNNGV. The CDR3 covers 16 residues. The germline V and J ends were trimmed by 1 base and 7 bases, with 20 bases remaining between them.